This TCR beta chain is drawn from a study of cytomegalovirus exposure and HLA in healthy donors. General observations from the study: In a later analysis, HLA-C alleles had the fewest associated TCRs, DRB1 alleles the most.

With 60 Vbeta and 13 Jbeta primers, the PCR was carried out. Sequencing used immunoSEQ multiplex PCR; TCRdb keeps in-frame clones, though not all of them. The sample has tens of thousands of clones, 62% seen once; the top ten hold about 5.4%. With respect to this clone: Its specificity is unknown.

The TCR originated in a woman aged 25 to 39 in good health and CMV-seropositive. The sequenced sample consisted of PBMCs.

The CDR3 DNA follows: TGTGCCAGCAGCCCCAGGACAGGCCCGCAAGAGACCCAGTACTTC. It translates to CASSPRTGPQETQYF. The J gene is TRBJ2-5, the V gene TRBV11-1, with 7 positions matching TRBD1. Trimming took 5 bases from V and 2 from J; bases not matched to a gene: 8. Germline CDR1 is SGHAT and CDR2 is FQDESV (reference sequence). CDR3 size: 15 residues. Full variable domain (remainder filled in from reference TRBV11-1 and TRBJ2-5): EAEVAQSPRYKITEKSQAVAFWCDPISGHATLYWYRQILGQGPELLVQFQDESVVDDSQLPKDRFSAERLKGVDSTLKIQPAELGDSAMYLCASSPRTGPQETQYFGPGTRLLVL.